These 19 T cell receptor beta chains came from one sample sequenced in a study of cytomegalovirus exposure and HLA in healthy donors (dated by TCRdb to 2015 to 2018). Library method: the immunoSEQ multiplex PCR assay. For the multiplex PCR, a mixture combining 60 forward primers for TCR Vbeta segments and 13 reverse primers for TCR Jbeta segments was used. As stored in TCRdb, this immuneACCESS dataset retains in-frame rearrangements with V and J assigned. A fraction of the clones does not appear; measured against another copy, unresolved V genes explain less than half of the discrepancy, and the remainder lacks a known reason. The sample records tens of thousands of clones, 78% of which are singletons. The top ten hold around 1.5% of the sample. The sample taken for sequencing was PBMCs. The source of these receptors is a man aged 35 to 55 in good health and CMV-seronegative.

The chain carries TRBV9 and TRBJ2-3, with a possible D match to TRBD1 (5 bases). Trimming removed 3 bases at V and 3 bases at J, with 8 bases between. CDR3 length equals 13 residues. Germline V CDR1 and CDR2: SGDLS, YYNGEE. CDR3 amino acids: CASSDAGTDTQYF. The CDR3 region has the DNA TGTGCCAGCAGCGACGCAGGGACAGATACGCAGTATTTT.

The chain combines TRBV27 with TRBJ2-1, with 15 bases lining up with TRBD2. This CDR3 region has 14 residues. Germline V gene lookup returns CDR1 MNHEY and CDR2 SMNVEV (reference sequence). V lost 6 bases and J lost 10; bases outside the gene matches: 4. The CDR3 spells CASSWGLAGGEQFF. CDR3 DNA sequence: TGTGCCAGCAGCTGGGGACTAGCGGGAGGCGAGCAGTTCTTC.

This clone was detected only once. V is TRBV6-1 and J is TRBJ1-5; D not certain. The V gene's germline CDR1 is MNHNS and CDR2 SASEGT. This CDR3 has 15 amino acids. V dropped 0 bases and J dropped 9 bases, with 15 bases sitting between them. The CDR3 sequence: CASSEAEVGVRPQHF. The CDR3 DNA reads TGTGCCAGCAGTGAAGCAGAGGTCGGGGTGCGGCCCCAGCATTTT.

The chain uses TRBV28 and TRBJ2-1; TRBD1 agrees at 7 bases. V lost 6 bases to trimming and J lost 3 bases; unmatched junction nucleotides: 8. The CDR3 covers 15 residues. CDR1 MDHEN and CDR2 SYDVKM come from the germline V gene. For the CDR3, the DNA is TGTGCCAGCAGACGGGGACAGAAGATCTACAATGAGCAGTTCTTC. As protein: CASRRGQKIYNEQFF.

In this sample, this clone turned up a few times. The chain has TRBV2 and TRBJ2-7; weak D call: TRBD1 (5 bases). The CDR3 has 15 amino acids. Deletions cut 7 bases from V and 3 bases from J, with 19 bases between. CDR1 is SNHLY, CDR2 FYNNEI, per germline. The CDR3 nucleotides are TGTGCCAGCAAGACGAGTCTTCAGGGTATCTACGAGCAGTACTTC. Translation gives CASKTSLQGIYEQYF. Complete variable domain (other parts from reference TRBV2 and TRBJ2-7): EPEVTQTPSHQVTQMGQEVILRCVPISNHLYFYWYRQILGQKVEFLVSFYNNEISEKSEIFDDQFSVERPDGSNFTLKIRSTKLEDSAMYFCASKTSLQGIYEQYFGPGTRLTVT.

The J gene is TRBJ1-1, the V gene TRBV2; D not certain. This CDR3 spans 12 amino acids. CDR1 is SNHLY, CDR2 FYNNEI, per germline. V was cut by 6 bases and J by 4 bases, with 9 bases left in between. The CDR3 DNA is TGTGCCAGCAGGAGGGAACCCACTGAAGCTTTCTTT. Translating it yields CASRREPTEAFF.

CDR3 protein: CAWSVRSSGRIGAETQYF. CDR3 nucleotide sequence: TGTGCCTGGAGTGTAAGGTCTAGCGGGAGAATCGGGGCAGAGACCCAGTACTTC. The rearrangement links TRBV30 to TRBJ2-5; 10 nucleotides align to TRBD2. Trimming took 0 bases from V and 4 from J; bases not matched to a gene: 14. The CDR3 extends over 18 amino acids. The germline V gene encodes CDR1 GTSNPN and CDR2 SVGIG (reference sequence).

The rearrangement joins TRBV5-1 to TRBJ2-1; 11 bases match TRBD1. From germline, CDR1 is SGHRS and CDR2 YFSETQ. The CDR3 is 15 amino acids. V shed 3 bases and J 5 bases; nucleotides not matched to a gene: 4. The CDR3 here is CASSWTGGDHNEQFF. The DNA of the CDR3 is TGCGCCAGCAGCTGGACAGGGGGCGACCACAATGAGCAGTTCTTC.

The chain links TRBV5-1 to TRBJ1-5; D gene unclear. The CDR3 sequence is 15 residues long. V was shortened by 4 bases and J by 1 base, with 12 bases between the two germline ends. Germline V CDR1 and CDR2: SGHRS, YFSETQ. The CDR3 spells CASSPYSGSNQPQHF. CDR3 nucleotide sequence: TGCGCCAGCAGCCCTTACAGTGGGAGCAATCAGCCCCAGCATTTT.

This chain links TRBV5-1 with TRBJ2-1; no firm D call. The length of the CDR3 is 16 residues. The V gene's germline CDR1 is SGHRS and CDR2 YFSETQ. The V and J ends lost 0 bases and 0 bases respectively, with 10 bases between them. This CDR3 reads CASSLAWRSSYNEQFF. The CDR3 bases are TGCGCCAGCAGCTTGGCTTGGCGGAGCTCCTACAATGAGCAGTTCTTC.

This clone appeared a few times. The rearrangement joins TRBV5-8 to TRBJ2-6; D uncertain. The CDR3 is made up of 13 amino acids. V was cut by 5 bases and J by 2 bases, with 5 bases left in between. Germline V gene lookup returns CDR1 SGHTS and CDR2 YDEGEE. This CDR3 reads CASRQTGANVLTF. The CDR3 region has the DNA TGTGCCAGCAGACAGACTGGGGCCAACGTCCTGACTTTC.

This chain uses TRBV28 with TRBJ2-7; 10 bases agree with TRBD2. The CDR3 covers 15 residues. Per germline, CDR1 MDHEN and CDR2 SYDVKM. J gave up 3 bases and V 2 bases, and 4 bases lay outside the gene matches. The CDR3 DNA follows: TGTGCCAGCAGTTTAGAAGTAGCGGGAGGCTACGAGCAGTACTTC. This gives the protein CASSLEVAGGYEQYF.

The V call is TRBV7-3, the J call TRBJ2-2; weak D call: TRBD2 (6 bases). In germline, CDR1 is SGHTA, CDR2 FQGTGA. CDR3 length: 14 residues. V shed 6 bases and J shed 5 bases, with 13 bases lying between them. The CDR3 sequence is CASSPGRVTGELFF. The CDR3 nucleotides read TGTGCCAGCAGTCCCGGGAGAGTTACCGGGGAGCTGTTTTTT. Full variable domain (remainder filled in from reference TRBV7-3 and TRBJ2-2): GAGVSQTPSNKVTEKGKYVELRCDPISGHTALYWYRQSLGQGPEFLIYFQGTGAADDSGLPNDRFFAVRPEGSVSTLKIQRTERGDSAVYLCASSPGRVTGELFFGEGSRLTVL.

J is TRBJ2-3 and V is TRBV18; a weak D match, TRBD2 (6 bases). Germline CDR1 KGHSH, CDR2 LQKENI. V lost 3 bases, J lost 4 bases, and 14 bases lay in between. The length of the CDR3 is 15 residues. CDR3 bases: TGTGCCAGCTCACCGAGGTCGGGGGACTCAGATACGCAGTATTTT. Its protein is CASSPRSGDSDTQYF.

This clone was found once. V and J are TRBV7-9 and TRBJ2-1; TRBD2 matches 9 bases. CDR3 size: 18 residues. V lost 5 bases, J lost 1 base, and 12 bases stayed unmatched. CDR1 SEHNR and CDR2 FQNEAQ come from the germline V gene (reference sequence). The CDR3 spells CASSRTTSGRMSYNEQFF. The CDR3, as DNA: TGTGCCAGCAGCCGAACCACTAGCGGGCGAATGTCCTACAATGAGCAGTTCTTC.

The rearrangement joins TRBV4-2 to TRBJ2-5; 11 nucleotides line up with TRBD2. Losses at the gene ends were 4 bases for V and 3 bases for J; bases not matched to a gene: 7. The CDR3 is 16 residues long. Germline V gene data show CDR1 as LGHNA and CDR2 as YNFKEQ. The CDR3 sequence: CASSPRLAGLEETQYF. The CDR3 nucleotides are TGTGCCAGCAGCCCGAGACTAGCGGGATTGGAAGAGACCCAGTACTTC.

CDR3 amino acids: CASSPDRTYEQYF. The CDR3 nucleotides are TGTGCCAGCAGCCCAGACAGGACCTACGAGCAGTACTTC. J is TRBJ2-7 and V is TRBV5-4, with a tentative D call TRBD1 (6 bases). The CDR3 covers 13 residues. With 4 bases removed from V and 2 bases from J, the gap between germline ends came to 10 bases. CDR1 is SGHNT and CDR2 is YYREEE in the germline V gene (reference sequence).

This sequence joins TRBV2 and TRBJ1-4; the match to TRBD1 covers 8 bases. V lost 5 bases to trimming and J lost 8 bases; unmatched junction nucleotides: 4. The CDR3 runs 13 residues. Germline CDR1 is SNHLY and CDR2 is FYNNEI. CDR3 sequence: CASSKTGEEKLFF. DNA of the CDR3: TGTGCCAGCAGTAAGACAGGGGAGGAAAAACTGTTTTTT.

Only one count was recorded for this clone. CDR3 nucleotides: TGTGCCAGCAGCTTAGGGACAGTCCAAGAGACCCAGTACTTC. It codes for CASSLGTVQETQYF. The V gene is TRBV11-1, the J gene TRBJ2-5, with D perhaps matching TRBD1 (6 bases). V lost 1 base, J lost 1 base, and 7 bases lay in between. This CDR3 contains 14 residues. The germline V gene has CDR1 SGHAT and CDR2 FQDESV (reference sequence).